This T cell receptor beta chain was sequenced for a study of blood T cell repertoires in COVID-19. Study-level background: Italy, Spain and the United States were the sources of the convalescent and acute COVID-19 samples.

Germline V lookup: CDR1 GTSNPN, CDR2 SVGIG (reference sequence). Between the trimmed V and J ends, which lost 5 bases and 4 bases, there was a span of 17 bases. The CDR3 runs to 14 residues. Authors' data handling: The authors estimated nucleated cell counts from reference gene primer amplification. Here immunoSEQ multiplex PCR was the method, and the copy in TCRdb shows in-frame clones only, minus some. V and J calls and clone size are given by that table; D and trimming were obtained from the DNA. The repertoire holds about 260,000 clones, with 70% to 90% as singletons. The genes are TRBV30 and TRBJ2-5; D is perhaps TRBD2 (7 bases). Sequencing was done on a sample of peripheral blood. This TCR came from a man younger than 35 with active or convalescent COVID-19. DNA for the CDR3: TGTGCCTGGGGGCGGGGGCTGACCCCAGAGACCCAGTACTTC. Its protein is CAWGRGLTPETQYF.